This TCR beta chain is drawn from a study of T cell repertoires in cytomegalovirus infection. Deletions cut 6 bases from V and 1 base from J, with 16 bases between. The germline CDR1 and CDR2 sequences are SGHRS and YFSETQ. The CDR3 spans 15 residues. TCRdb passed the reads through MiXCR, listing each CDR3 protein once. Here the sample spans approximately 190,000 distinct CDR3 sequences, about 28% being singletons. This clonotype was obtained from a human donor in good health (CMV status not recorded). Some clones in this sample may be carry-over from other donors' samples. What was sequenced was PBMCs. J is TRBJ1-1 and V is TRBV5-1; D may be TRBD1 (6 bases). The CDR3 loop reads CASTRGGQGNTEAFF. CDR3 DNA: TGCGCCAGCACCCGAGGGGGACAAGGGAACACTGAAGCTTTCTTT.